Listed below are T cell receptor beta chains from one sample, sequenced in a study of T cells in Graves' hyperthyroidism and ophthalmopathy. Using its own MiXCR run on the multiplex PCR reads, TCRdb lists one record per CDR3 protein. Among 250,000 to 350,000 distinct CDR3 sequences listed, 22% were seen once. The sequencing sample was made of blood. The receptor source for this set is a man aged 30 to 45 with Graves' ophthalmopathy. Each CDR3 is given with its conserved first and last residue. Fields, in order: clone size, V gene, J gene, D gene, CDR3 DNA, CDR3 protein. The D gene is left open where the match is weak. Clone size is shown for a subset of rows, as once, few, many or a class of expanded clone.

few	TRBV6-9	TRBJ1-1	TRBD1	TGTGCCAGCAGTTACGCGCGGGACAGGGGTTCCGCTTTCTTT	CASSYARDRGSAFF
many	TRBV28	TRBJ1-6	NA	TGTGCCAGCACAAGACAGGAGAGGAATTCACCCCTCCACTTT	CASTRQERNSPLHF
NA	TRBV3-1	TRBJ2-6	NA	TGTGCCAGCAGCCTCCGTCCCCAGAGCTCTGGGGCCAACGTCCTGACTTTC	CASSLRPQSSGANVLTF
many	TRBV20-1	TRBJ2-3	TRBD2	TGCAGTGCATACGATAGCGGGGGCAGGGATACGCAGTATTTT	CSAYDSGGRDTQYF
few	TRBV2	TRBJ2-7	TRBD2	TGTGCCAGCAGCTACGGACTAGCGGGCCCCTCCTACGAGCAGTACTTC	CASSYGLAGPSYEQYF
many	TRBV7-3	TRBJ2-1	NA	TGTGCCAGCAGCTACACGGGAGTGAATGAGCAGTTCTTC	CASSYTGVNEQFF
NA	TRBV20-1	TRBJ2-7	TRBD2	TGCAGTGCTATAGCGGGAGGGCAAGGGGAGCAGTACTTC	CSAIAGGQGEQYF
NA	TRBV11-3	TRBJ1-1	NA	TGTGCCAGCAGCTTAAATCGACAGGCTAACACTAAAGCTTTCTTT	CASSLNRQANTKAFF
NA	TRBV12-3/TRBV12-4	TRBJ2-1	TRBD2	TGTGCCAGCAGTTTTAGTGGCGGGAGGGCTGATGAGCAGTTCTTC	CASSFSGGRADEQFF
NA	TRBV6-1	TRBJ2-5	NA	TGTGCCAGCAGCACGATAGGGGGGCAGTACCAAGAGACCCAGTACTTC	CASSTIGGQYQETQYF
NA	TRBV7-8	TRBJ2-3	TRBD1	TGTGCCAGCAGCCCCGGGACAGGGAAAGATACGCAGTATTTT	CASSPGTGKDTQYF
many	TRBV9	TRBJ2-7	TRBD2	TGTGCCAGCAGCGTAGTGGACGGGGGGATGCAGTACTTC	CASSVVDGGMQYF
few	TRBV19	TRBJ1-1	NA	TGTGCCAGTAAGTTTGTGCTCGGTGGGGGCACTGAAGCTTTCTTT	CASKFVLGGGTEAFF